The 5 T cell receptor beta chains below were found in one sample sequenced in a study of blood T cell repertoires in COVID-19. Libraries were prepared by immunoSEQ multiplex PCR; TCRdb keeps only in-frame clonotypes and omits some of them. The table shows 250,000 or so clones, with 85% to 90% occurring only once. The source material was peripheral blood. The receptors originated from a man between 25 and 39 years old with COVID-19, enrolled during active disease.

The V call is TRBV12-3 or TRBV12-4, the J call TRBJ1-3; D is unclear. This CDR3 comprises 13 residues. V lost 5 bases, J lost 0 bases, and 5 bases lay in between. The CDR3, as DNA: TGTGCCAGCAGTATAAACTCTGGAAACACCATATATTTT. As protein: CASSINSGNTIYF.

The V gene is TRBV28, the J gene TRBJ2-5; 7 bases match TRBD1. Trimming removed 6 bases from V and 4 bases from J; junction bases left unmatched: 11. CDR3 length: 15 amino acids. Germline values: CDR1 MDHEN, CDR2 SYDVKM. The CDR3: CASSLPRTGIETQYF. CDR3 DNA sequence: TGTGCCAGCAGCCTCCCACGGACAGGAATAGAGACCCAGTACTTC.

The chain combines TRBV3-1 (or the pseudogene TRBV3-2) with TRBJ1-2, with D unresolved. The CDR3 contains 14 residues. V was clipped by 0 bases and J by 4 bases, with 9 bases between them. Germline loops: CDR1 LGHDT, CDR2 YNNKEL (reference sequence). This chain's CDR3 is CASSQDSGSYGYTF. The CDR3 DNA follows: TGTGCCAGCAGCCAAGATTCGGGAAGCTATGGCTACACCTTC.

This clone was picked up one time. The J gene is TRBJ2-7, the V gene TRBV3-1 (or the pseudogene TRBV3-2); 13 bases match TRBD2. V shed 0 bases, J shed 5 bases, and the junction held 19 bases outside the gene matches. Germline values: CDR1 LGHDT, CDR2 YNNKEL (reference sequence). CDR3 length equals 21 residues. The CDR3 sequence: CASSQDPLSLAGGPSVNEQYF. The CDR3 DNA follows: TGTGCCAGCAGCCAAGATCCCCTATCACTAGCGGGGGGGCCCTCGGTGAACGAGCAGTACTTC.

The chain is built from TRBV18 and TRBJ2-5, with 7 bases that match TRBD2. This CDR3 region has 14 residues. V lost 3 bases, J lost 5 bases, and 6 bases stayed unmatched. Germline V gene data show CDR1 as KGHSH and CDR2 as LQKENI. The CDR3 reads CASSPGGRRETQYF. DNA for the CDR3: TGTGCCAGCTCACCGGGCGGGAGACGGGAGACCCAGTACTTC.